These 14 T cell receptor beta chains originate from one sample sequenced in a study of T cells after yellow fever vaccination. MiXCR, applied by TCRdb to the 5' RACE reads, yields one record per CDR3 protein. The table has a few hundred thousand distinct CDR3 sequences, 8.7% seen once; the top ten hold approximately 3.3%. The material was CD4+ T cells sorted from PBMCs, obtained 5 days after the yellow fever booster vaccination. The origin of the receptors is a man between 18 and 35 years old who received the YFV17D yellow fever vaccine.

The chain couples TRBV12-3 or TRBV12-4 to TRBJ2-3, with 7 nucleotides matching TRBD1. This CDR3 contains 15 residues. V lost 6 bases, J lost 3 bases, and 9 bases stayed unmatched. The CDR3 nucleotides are TGTGCCAGCAGGTCTCGGACAGGTCGGACAGATACGCAGTATTTT. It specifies CASRSRTGRTDTQYF.

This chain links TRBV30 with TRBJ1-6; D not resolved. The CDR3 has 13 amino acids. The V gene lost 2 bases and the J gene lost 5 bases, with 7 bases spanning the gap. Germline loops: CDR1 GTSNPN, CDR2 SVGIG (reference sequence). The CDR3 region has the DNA TGTGCCTGGAGTATTTCCCATAATTCACCCCTCCACTTT. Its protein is CAWSISHNSPLHF.

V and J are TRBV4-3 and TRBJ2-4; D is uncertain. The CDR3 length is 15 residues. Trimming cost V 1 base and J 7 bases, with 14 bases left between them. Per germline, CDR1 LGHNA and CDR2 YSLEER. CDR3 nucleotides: TGCGCCAGCAGCCAAGGTTCTGGACGGATTAACATTCAGTACTTC. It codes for CASSQGSGRINIQYF.

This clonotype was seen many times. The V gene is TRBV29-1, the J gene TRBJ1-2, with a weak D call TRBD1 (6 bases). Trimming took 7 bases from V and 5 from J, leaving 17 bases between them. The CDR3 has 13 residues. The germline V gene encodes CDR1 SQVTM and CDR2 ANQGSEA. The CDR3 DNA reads TGCAGCGGGACCAGACAGGAGGAGTATGGCTACACCTTC. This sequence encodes CSGTRQEEYGYTF.

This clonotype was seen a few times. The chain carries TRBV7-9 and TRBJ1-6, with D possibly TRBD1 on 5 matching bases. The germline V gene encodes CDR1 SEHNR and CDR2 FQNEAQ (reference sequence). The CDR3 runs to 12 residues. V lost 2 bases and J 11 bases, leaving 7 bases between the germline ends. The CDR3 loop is CASSLQGPPLHF. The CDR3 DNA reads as TGTGCCAGCAGCTTACAGGGCCCACCCCTCCACTTT.

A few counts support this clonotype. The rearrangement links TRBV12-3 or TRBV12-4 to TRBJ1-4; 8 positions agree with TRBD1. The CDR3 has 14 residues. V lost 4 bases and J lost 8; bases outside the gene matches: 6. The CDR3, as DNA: TGTGCCAGCAGTTACGACAGGGGTGACGAAAAACTGTTTTTT. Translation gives CASSYDRGDEKLFF.

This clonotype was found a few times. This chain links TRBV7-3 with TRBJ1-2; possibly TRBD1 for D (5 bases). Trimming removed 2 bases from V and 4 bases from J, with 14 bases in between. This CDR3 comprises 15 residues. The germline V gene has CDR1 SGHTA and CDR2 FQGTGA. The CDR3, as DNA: TGTGCCAGCAGCTTAGCCGGGGGTGTAGTCTATGGCTACACCTTC. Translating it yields CASSLAGGVVYGYTF.

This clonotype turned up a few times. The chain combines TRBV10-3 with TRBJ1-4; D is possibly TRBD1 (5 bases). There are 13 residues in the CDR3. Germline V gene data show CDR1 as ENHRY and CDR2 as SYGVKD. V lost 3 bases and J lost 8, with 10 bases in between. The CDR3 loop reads CAISDLGPEKLFF. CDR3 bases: TGTGCCATCAGTGATTTGGGGCCCGAAAAACTGTTTTTT.

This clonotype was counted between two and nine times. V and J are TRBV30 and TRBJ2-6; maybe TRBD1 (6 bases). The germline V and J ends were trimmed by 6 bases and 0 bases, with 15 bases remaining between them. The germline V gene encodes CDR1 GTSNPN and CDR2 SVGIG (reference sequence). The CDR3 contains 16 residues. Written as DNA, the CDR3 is TGTGCCTGCCCATGGGGGCAGGGCTCTGGGGCCAACGTCCTGACTTTC. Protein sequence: CACPWGQGSGANVLTF.

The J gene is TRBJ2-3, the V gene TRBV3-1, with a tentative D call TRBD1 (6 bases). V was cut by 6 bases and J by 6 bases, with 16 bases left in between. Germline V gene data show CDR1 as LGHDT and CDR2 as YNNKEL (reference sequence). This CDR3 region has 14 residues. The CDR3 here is CASSQGWGRDTQYF. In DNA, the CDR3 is TGTGCCAGCAGTCAGGGGTGGGGGCGTGATACGCAGTATTTT.

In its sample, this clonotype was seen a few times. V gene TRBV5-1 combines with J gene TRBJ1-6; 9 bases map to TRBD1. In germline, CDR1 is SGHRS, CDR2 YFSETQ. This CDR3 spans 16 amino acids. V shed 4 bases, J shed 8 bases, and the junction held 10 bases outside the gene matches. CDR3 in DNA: TGCGCCAGCAGCGCTACTACAGGGGGCTTCGATTCACCCCTCCACTTT. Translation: CASSATTGGFDSPLHF.

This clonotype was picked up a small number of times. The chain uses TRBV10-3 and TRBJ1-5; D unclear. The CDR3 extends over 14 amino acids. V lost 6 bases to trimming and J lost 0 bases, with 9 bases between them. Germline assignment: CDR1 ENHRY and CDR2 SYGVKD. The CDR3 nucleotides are TGTGCCATCAGAGAAGAGCATAGCAATCAGCCCCAGCATTTT. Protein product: CAIREEHSNQPQHF.

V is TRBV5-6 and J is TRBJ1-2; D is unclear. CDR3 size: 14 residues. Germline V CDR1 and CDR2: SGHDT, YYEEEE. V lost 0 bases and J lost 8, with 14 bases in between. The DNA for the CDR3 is TGTGCCAGCAGCTTGGCGCCGGCCCTCGGGGGCTACACCTTC. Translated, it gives CASSLAPALGGYTF.

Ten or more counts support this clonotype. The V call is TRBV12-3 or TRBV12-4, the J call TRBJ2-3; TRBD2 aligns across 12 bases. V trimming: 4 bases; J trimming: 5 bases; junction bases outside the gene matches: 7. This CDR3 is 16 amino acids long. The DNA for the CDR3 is TGTGCCAGCAGTTCCGGGACTAGCGGGTATTTAGATACGCAGTATTTT. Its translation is CASSSGTSGYLDTQYF.